Shown below are 13 T cell receptor beta chains from a single sample sequenced in a study of early T cells in non-severe SARS-CoV-2 infection. TCRdb used MiXCR to reprocess the 5' RACE reads, holding one entry per CDR3 protein. The data show tens of thousands of distinct CDR3 sequences, about a tenth seen once. The sample was whole blood. Source of these receptors: an adult who was a healthcare worker with PCR-confirmed SARS-CoV-2 infection or an uninfected control (not recorded which).

The chain uses TRBV11-2 and TRBJ2-7; a weak D match, TRBD2 (6 bases). The CDR3 is 12 residues long. Per the germline V gene, CDR1 is SGHAT and CDR2 is FQNNGV. CDR3 DNA: TGTCAACGGGGACGGAGGGCTTACGAGCAGTACTTC. Translating gives CQRGRRAYEQYF.

In its sample, this clonotype was seen a few times. This chain uses TRBV6-2 or TRBV6-3 with TRBJ2-7; the match to TRBD2 covers 7 bases. J gave up 6 bases and V 4 bases, and 12 bases lay outside the gene matches. Germline CDR1 is MNHEY and CDR2 is SVGEGT. CDR3 size: 15 residues. The CDR3 coding sequence is TGTGCCAGCAGTTTTCAGAGCGGGATTGTTGGCGAGCAGTACTTC. Its protein product is CASSFQSGIVGEQYF.

This clonotype was seen at least ten times. The chain employs TRBV18 and TRBJ2-5, with 7 bases fitting TRBD1. The CDR3 is 14 residues long. The germline V gene has CDR1 KGHSH and CDR2 LQKENI. Trimming removed 1 base from V and 5 bases from J; junction bases left unmatched: 4. CDR3 in amino acids: CASSPRKGAETQYF. In nucleotides, the CDR3 is TGTGCCAGCTCACCACGTAAGGGGGCGGAGACCCAGTACTTC.

This clonotype was found a few times. V gene TRBV6-5 combines with J gene TRBJ2-7; D not resolved. The CDR3 is 13 amino acids. Per the germline V gene, CDR1 is MNHEY and CDR2 is SVGAGI. Trimming left V 6 bases short and J 3 bases short, with 12 bases between. CDR3 region: CASSTPGSYEQYF. The DNA of the CDR3 is TGTGCCAGCAGCACGCCCGGTAGCTACGAGCAGTACTTC.

This clonotype was counted between two and nine times. The chain uses TRBV7-2 and TRBJ2-7, with 7 bases aligning to TRBD2. V dropped 4 bases and J dropped 6; count of bases not matched to a gene: 9. The CDR3 length is 14 residues. Germline loops: CDR1 SGHTA, CDR2 FQGNSA. CDR3 sequence reads: CASSSTSWGSEQYF. The CDR3 DNA follows: TGTGCCAGCAGCTCGACTAGCTGGGGCTCCGAGCAGTACTTC.

This clonotype was picked up a small number of times. This chain joins TRBV15 and TRBJ1-4; 7 nucleotides align to TRBD1. V gave up 8 bases and J gave up 4 bases; unmatched junction bases: 7. Germline V lookup: CDR1 LNHNV, CDR2 YYDKDF (reference sequence). The CDR3 has 14 residues. The CDR3 sequence: CATSTGANNEKLFF. Here the CDR3 DNA reads TGTGCCACCTCTACAGGGGCTAATAATGAAAAACTGTTTTTT.

This clonotype was seen ten or more times. This chain uses TRBV11-2 with TRBJ2-5; 13 nucleotides agree with TRBD2. After removal of 7 bases from V and 4 bases from J, the junction contained 3 bases not matched to a gene. The CDR3 length is 14 residues. Germline-derived CDR1 and CDR2 are SGHAT and FQNNGV. The CDR3 DNA reads as TGTGCCAGCACCTGGACTAGCGGGAGAGAGACCCAGTACTTC. Its protein is CASTWTSGRETQYF. Complete variable domain (other parts from reference TRBV11-2 and TRBJ2-5): EAGVAQSPRYKIIEKRQSVAFWCNPISGHATLYWYQQILGQGPKLLIQFQNNGVVDDSQLPKDRFSAERLKGVDSTLKIQPAKLEDSAVYLCASTWTSGRETQYFGPGTRLLVL.

This chain connects TRBV2 to TRBJ2-1; D is ambiguous. The CDR3 has 13 residues. V was pared by 5 bases and J by 12 bases, with 17 bases between. CDR1 is SNHLY, CDR2 FYNNEI, per germline. CDR3 in DNA: TGTGCCAGCAGTCCGGATGTGAGCCACCTGCAGTTCTTC. Its protein product is CASSPDVSHLQFF.

This clonotype showed up just a few times. This chain connects TRBV7-8 to TRBJ2-1, with unresolved D. This CDR3 contains 17 residues. Germline V gene lookup returns CDR1 SGHVS and CDR2 FQNEAQ. The V and J ends lost 5 bases and 0 bases respectively, with 17 bases between them. The CDR3 here is CASSRHNGWFSYNEQFF. CDR3 coding DNA: TGTGCCAGCAGCCGTCACAACGGCTGGTTCTCCTACAATGAGCAGTTCTTC.

In this sample, this clonotype turned up a few times. V gene TRBV7-6 combines with J gene TRBJ2-1, with 9 nucleotides matching TRBD2. V lost 5 bases, J lost 7 bases, and 12 bases stayed unmatched. The CDR3 loop spans 16 amino acids. Germline CDR1 is SGHVS and CDR2 is FNYEAQ. CDR3 nucleotide sequence: TGTGCCAGCAGCCAGAAGGTCGCGGGAGGGTTGAATGAGCAGTTCTTC. Encoded protein: CASSQKVAGGLNEQFF.

A word on this clonotype: Its ends do not fully match the called genes, so a read error is possible. The chain recombines TRBV27 with TRBJ2-7; D might be TRBD2 (6 bases). This CDR3 contains 15 residues. The germline V gene encodes CDR1 MNHEY and CDR2 SMNVEV (reference sequence). The CDR3 protein is CASSLGSGTPYEQYF. Here the CDR3 DNA reads TGTGCCAGCAGTTTGGGGTCCGGGACTCCCTATGAGCAGTACTTC.

The chain combines TRBV20-1 with TRBJ2-1; D is perhaps TRBD2 (5 bases). V lost 3 bases and J 4 bases, leaving 7 bases between the germline ends. Germline CDR1 DFQATT, CDR2 SNEGSKA (reference sequence). This CDR3 has 12 amino acids. The CDR3 DNA sequence: TGCAGTGCTAGTCGGGGATACAATGAGCAGTTCTTC. The encoded protein is CSASRGYNEQFF.

This clonotype has at least ten counts. The chain couples TRBV5-1 to TRBJ2-3, with D perhaps matching TRBD1 or TRBD2 (6 bases each). The V gene lost 4 bases and the J gene lost 0 bases, with 9 bases spanning the gap. The CDR3 is 14 amino acids. CDR1 is SGHRS and CDR2 is YFSETQ in the germline V gene. CDR3 loop: CASSPGASTDTQYF. CDR3 DNA sequence: TGCGCCAGCAGCCCGGGGGCTAGCACAGATACGCAGTATTTT.